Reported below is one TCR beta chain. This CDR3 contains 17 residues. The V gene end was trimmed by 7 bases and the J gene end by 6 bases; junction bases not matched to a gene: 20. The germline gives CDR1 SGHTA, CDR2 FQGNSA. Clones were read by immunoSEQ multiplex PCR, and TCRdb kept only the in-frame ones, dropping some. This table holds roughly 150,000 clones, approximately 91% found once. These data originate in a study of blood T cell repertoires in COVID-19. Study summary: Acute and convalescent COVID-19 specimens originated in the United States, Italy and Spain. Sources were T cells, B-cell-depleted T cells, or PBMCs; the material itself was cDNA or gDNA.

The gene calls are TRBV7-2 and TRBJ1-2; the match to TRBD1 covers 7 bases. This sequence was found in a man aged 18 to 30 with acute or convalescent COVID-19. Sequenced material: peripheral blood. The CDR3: CASTRKAGGVSINGYTF. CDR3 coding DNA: TGTGCCAGCACCCGGAAGGCAGGGGGAGTAAGCATAAATGGCTACACCTTC.